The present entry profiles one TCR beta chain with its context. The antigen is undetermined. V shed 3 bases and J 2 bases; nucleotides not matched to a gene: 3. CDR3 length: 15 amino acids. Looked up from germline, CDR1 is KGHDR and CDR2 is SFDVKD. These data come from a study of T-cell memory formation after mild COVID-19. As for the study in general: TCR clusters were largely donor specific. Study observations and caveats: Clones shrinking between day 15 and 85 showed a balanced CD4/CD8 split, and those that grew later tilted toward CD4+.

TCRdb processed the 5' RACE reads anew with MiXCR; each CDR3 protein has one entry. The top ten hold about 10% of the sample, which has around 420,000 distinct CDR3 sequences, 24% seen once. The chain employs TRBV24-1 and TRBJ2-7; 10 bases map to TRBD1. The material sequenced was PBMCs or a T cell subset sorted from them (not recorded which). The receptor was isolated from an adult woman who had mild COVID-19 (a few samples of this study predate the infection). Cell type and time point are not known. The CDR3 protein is CATSDHGQGAYEQYF. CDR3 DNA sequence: TGTGCCACCAGTGATCACGGACAGGGGGCCTACGAGCAGTACTTC.